Presented here are 10 T cell receptor beta chains from one specimen sequenced in a study of blood T cells in healthy people across ages. Using a J-beta primer mix together with a sample-barcoded 5' primer, a second PCR was run for about 7 to 12 cycles. One entry per CDR3 protein, called by TCRdb with MiXCR from the 5' RACE reads. Of 850,000 to 1,000,000 distinct CDR3 sequences detected, roughly 47% appear once; the ten largest clones hold about 22%. The source material was blood. These receptors originate from a woman between 55 and 75 years old in good health.

The chain recombines TRBV13 with TRBJ1-4; tentative D call: TRBD1 (6 bases). CDR1 and CDR2 (germline): PRHDT, FYEKMQ (reference sequence). V lost 0 bases and J 7 bases, leaving 15 bases between the germline ends. CDR3 size: 16 residues. This CDR3 reads CASSLGTGGMGEKLFF. CDR3 nucleotides: TGTGCCAGCAGCTTAGGGACCGGGGGCATGGGTGAAAAACTGTTTTTT.

This chain connects TRBV29-1 to TRBJ1-4, with TRBD1 matching over 7 bases. This CDR3 has 13 residues. With V trimmed by 7 bases and J by 0 bases, 2 bases remained unmatched. The germline V gene has CDR1 SQVTM and CDR2 ANQGSEA. CDR3 bases: TGCAGCGCGGGGACAGCAACTAATGAAAAACTGTTTTTT. Residues: CSAGTATNEKLFF.

V usage is TRBV6-2 or TRBV6-3 and J usage is TRBJ2-5; D possibly corresponds to TRBD1 (6 bases). CDR1 is MNHEY and CDR2 is SVGEGT in the germline V gene. This CDR3 comprises 16 residues. The ends were cut back, 6 bases at V and 3 bases at J, with 20 bases in the middle. This CDR3 reads CASSLDLGQREETQYF. Written as DNA, the CDR3 is TGTGCCAGCAGCCTCGACCTAGGACAGAGGGAAGAGACCCAGTACTTC.

The V call is TRBV18, the J call TRBJ2-7; TRBD1 matches 12 bases. V trimming: 4 bases; J trimming: 6 bases; junction bases outside the gene matches: 4. There are 14 residues in the CDR3. Germline lookup yields CDR1 KGHSH and CDR2 LQKENI. The CDR3, as DNA: TGTGCCAGCTCACAGGGACAGGGGGCTAGCGAGCAGTACTTC. Translation gives CASSQGQGASEQYF. The whole variable domain, remainder taken from reference TRBV18 and TRBJ2-7, is NAGVMQNPRHLVRRRGQEARLRCSPMKGHSHVYWYRQLPEEGLKFMVYLQKENIIDESGMPKERFSAEFPKEGPSILRIQQVVRGDSAAYFCASSQGQGASEQYFGPGTRLTVT.

There are many counts of this clonotype. V usage is TRBV5-6 and J usage is TRBJ2-3; a weak D match, TRBD1 (6 bases). V was trimmed by 3 bases and J by 0 bases, leaving 8 bases between them. The CDR3 runs 14 residues. Germline assignment: CDR1 SGHDT and CDR2 YYEEEE. CDR3 DNA: TGTGCCAGCAGCTCGCAGGGGAGCACAGATACGCAGTATTTT. This sequence encodes CASSSQGSTDTQYF.

The chain employs TRBV5-1 and TRBJ2-1, with D unresolved. CDR3 length equals 13 residues. Germline lookup yields CDR1 SGHRS and CDR2 YFSETQ. The V and J ends lost 0 bases and 10 bases respectively, with 11 bases between them. DNA for the CDR3: TGCGCCAGCAGCTTGGCCGTAGTTTCAGAGCAGTTCTTC. It yields the protein CASSLAVVSEQFF.

V and J are TRBV6-6 and TRBJ2-5; 9 bases match TRBD1. Losses at the gene ends were 6 bases for V and 1 base for J; bases not matched to a gene: 3. The CDR3 covers 14 residues. The germline CDR1 and CDR2 sequences are MNHNY and SVGAGI (reference sequence). The CDR3 nucleotides read TGTGCCAGCAGGAAGACAGGGGGCCAAGAGACCCAGTACTTC. Translated, it gives CASRKTGGQETQYF.

V is TRBV3-1 and J is TRBJ2-1, with 14 bases lining up with TRBD2. The CDR3 runs to 13 residues. The V gene end was trimmed by 4 bases and the J gene end by 13 bases; junction bases not matched to a gene: 3. Per germline, CDR1 LGHDT and CDR2 YNNKEL (reference sequence). This chain's CDR3 is CASSPGLAGVQFF. Written as DNA, the CDR3 is TGTGCCAGCAGCCCGGGACTAGCGGGGGTACAGTTCTTC.

This clonotype was seen a handful of times. V and J are TRBV28 and TRBJ2-7, with TRBD2 identical over 8 bases. Germline trimming cut 2 bases from V and 3 bases from J; bases unmatched to any gene: 6. The CDR3 extends over 15 amino acids. Germline lookup yields CDR1 MDHEN and CDR2 SYDVKM. The CDR3 region has the DNA TGTGCCAGCAGTTTACCGAACACTAGCGGCTACGAGCAGTACTTC. Residues: CASSLPNTSGYEQYF. Complete variable domain (other parts from reference TRBV28 and TRBJ2-7): DVKVTQSSRYLVKRTGEKVFLECVQDMDHENMFWYRQDPGLGLRLIYFSYDVKMKEKGDIPEGYSVSREKKERFSLILESASTNQTSMYLCASSLPNTSGYEQYFGPGTRLTVT.

V gene TRBV29-1 combines with J gene TRBJ1-1; no reliable D call. Deletions cut 3 bases from V and 3 bases from J, with 11 bases between. Germline lookup yields CDR1 SQVTM and CDR2 ANQGSEA. This CDR3 comprises 13 residues. The CDR3 coding sequence is TGCAGCGTTGATGTTGGACGGGACACTGAAGCTTTCTTT. It translates to CSVDVGRDTEAFF.